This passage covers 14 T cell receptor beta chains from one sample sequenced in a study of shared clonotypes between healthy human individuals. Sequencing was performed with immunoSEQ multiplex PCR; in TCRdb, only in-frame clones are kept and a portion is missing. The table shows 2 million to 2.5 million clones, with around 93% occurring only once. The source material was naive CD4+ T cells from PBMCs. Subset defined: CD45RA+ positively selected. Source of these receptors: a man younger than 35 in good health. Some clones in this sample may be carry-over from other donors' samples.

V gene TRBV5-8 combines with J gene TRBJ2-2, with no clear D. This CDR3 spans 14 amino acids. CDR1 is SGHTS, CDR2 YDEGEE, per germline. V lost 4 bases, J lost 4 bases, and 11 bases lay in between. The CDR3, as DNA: TGTGCCAGCAGCGGATGGACCGGCACCGGGGAGCTGTTTTTT. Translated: CASSGWTGTGELFF.

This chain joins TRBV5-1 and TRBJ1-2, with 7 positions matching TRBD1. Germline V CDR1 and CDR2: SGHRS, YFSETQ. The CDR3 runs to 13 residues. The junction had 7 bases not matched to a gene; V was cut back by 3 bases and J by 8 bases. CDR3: CASSWEQGQGYTF. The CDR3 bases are TGCGCCAGCAGCTGGGAACAGGGGCAGGGCTACACCTTC. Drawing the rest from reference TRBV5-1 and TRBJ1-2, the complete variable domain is KAGVTQTPRYLIKTRGQQVTLSCSPISGHRSVSWYQQTPGQGLQFLFEYFSETQRNKGNFPGRFSGRQFSNSRSEMNVSTLELGDSALYLCASSWEQGQGYTFGSGTRLTVV.

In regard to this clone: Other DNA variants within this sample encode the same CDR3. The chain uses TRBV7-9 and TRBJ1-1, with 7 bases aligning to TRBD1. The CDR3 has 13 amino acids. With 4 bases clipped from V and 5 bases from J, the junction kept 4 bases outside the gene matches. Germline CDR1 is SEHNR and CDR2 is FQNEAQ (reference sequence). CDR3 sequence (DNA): TGTGCCAGCAGCTCCCAGGGGGGGACTGAAGCTTTCTTT. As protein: CASSSQGGTEAFF.

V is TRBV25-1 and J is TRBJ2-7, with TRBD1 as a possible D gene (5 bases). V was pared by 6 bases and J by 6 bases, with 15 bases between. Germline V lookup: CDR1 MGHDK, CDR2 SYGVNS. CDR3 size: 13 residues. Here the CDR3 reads CASRGPQGTEQYF. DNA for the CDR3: TGTGCCAGCAGGGGCCCCCAGGGAACCGAGCAGTACTTC.

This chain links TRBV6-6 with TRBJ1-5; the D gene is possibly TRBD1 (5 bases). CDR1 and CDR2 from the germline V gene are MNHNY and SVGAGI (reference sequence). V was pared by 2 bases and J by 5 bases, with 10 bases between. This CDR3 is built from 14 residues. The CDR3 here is CASSYGQSYQPQHF. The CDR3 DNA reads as TGTGCCAGCAGTTACGGACAAAGCTATCAGCCCCAGCATTTT.

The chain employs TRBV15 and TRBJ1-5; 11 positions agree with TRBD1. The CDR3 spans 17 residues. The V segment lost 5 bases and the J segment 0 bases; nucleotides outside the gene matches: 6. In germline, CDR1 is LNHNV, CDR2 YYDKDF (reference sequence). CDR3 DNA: TGTGCCACCAGCGAGGGACAGGGGGAATATAGCAATCAGCCCCAGCATTTT. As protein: CATSEGQGEYSNQPQHF.

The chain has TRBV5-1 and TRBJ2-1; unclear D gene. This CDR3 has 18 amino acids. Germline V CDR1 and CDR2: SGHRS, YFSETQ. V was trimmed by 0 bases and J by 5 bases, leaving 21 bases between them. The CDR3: CASSLVVAAIGFDNEQFF. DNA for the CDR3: TGCGCCAGCAGCTTGGTTGTGGCAGCGATAGGGTTTGACAATGAGCAGTTCTTC.

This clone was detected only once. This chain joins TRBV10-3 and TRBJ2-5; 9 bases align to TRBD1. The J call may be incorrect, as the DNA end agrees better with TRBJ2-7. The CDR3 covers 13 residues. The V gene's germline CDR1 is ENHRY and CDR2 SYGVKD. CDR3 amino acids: CAIRGDRVDEQYF. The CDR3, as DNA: TGTGCCATCAGGGGGGACAGGGTGGACGAGCAGTACTTC.

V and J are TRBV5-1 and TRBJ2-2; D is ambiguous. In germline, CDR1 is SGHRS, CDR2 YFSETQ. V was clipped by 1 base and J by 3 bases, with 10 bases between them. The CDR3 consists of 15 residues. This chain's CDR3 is CASSLRSRDTGELFF. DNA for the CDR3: TGCGCCAGCAGCTTGAGGTCCCGAGACACCGGGGAGCTGTTTTTT.

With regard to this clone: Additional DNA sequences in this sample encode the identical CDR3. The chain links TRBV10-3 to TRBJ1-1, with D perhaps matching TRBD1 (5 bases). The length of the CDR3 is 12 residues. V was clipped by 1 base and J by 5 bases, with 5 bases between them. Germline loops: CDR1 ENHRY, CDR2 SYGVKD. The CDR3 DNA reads TGTGCCATCAGTGAGTGGGGGACTGAAGCTTTCTTT. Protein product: CAISEWGTEAFF.

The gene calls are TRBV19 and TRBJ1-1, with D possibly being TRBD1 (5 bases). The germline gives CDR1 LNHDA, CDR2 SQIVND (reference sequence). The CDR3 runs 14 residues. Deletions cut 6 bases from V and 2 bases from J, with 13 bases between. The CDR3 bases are TGTGCCAGTAGAGACAGATCCCAAAACACTGAAGCTTTCTTT. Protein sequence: CASRDRSQNTEAFF. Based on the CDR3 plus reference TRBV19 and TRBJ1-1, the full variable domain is DGGITQSPKYLFRKEGQNVTLSCEQNLNHDAMYWYRQDPGQGLRLIYYSQIVNDFQKGDIAEGYSVSREKKESFPLTVTSAQKNPTAFYLCASRDRSQNTEAFFGQGTRLTVV.

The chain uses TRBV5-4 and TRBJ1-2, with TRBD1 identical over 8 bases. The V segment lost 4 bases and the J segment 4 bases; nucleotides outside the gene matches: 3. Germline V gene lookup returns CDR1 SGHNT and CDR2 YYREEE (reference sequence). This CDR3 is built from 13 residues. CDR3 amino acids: CASSQGALYGYTF. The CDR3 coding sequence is TGTGCCAGCAGCCAGGGGGCCCTCTATGGCTACACCTTC.

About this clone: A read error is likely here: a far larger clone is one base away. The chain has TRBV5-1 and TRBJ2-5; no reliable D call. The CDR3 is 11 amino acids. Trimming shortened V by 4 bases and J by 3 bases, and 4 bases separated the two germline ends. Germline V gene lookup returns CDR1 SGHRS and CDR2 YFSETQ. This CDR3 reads CASSVEETQYF. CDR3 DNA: TGCGCCAGCAGCGTGGAAGAGACCCAGTACTTC.

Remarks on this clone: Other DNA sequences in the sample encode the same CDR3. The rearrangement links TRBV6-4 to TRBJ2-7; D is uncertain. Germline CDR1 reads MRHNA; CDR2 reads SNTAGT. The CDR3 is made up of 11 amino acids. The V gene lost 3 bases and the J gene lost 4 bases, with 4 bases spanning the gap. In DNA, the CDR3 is TGTGCCAGCAGTGATGGGTACGAGCAGTACTTC. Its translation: CASSDGYEQYF.